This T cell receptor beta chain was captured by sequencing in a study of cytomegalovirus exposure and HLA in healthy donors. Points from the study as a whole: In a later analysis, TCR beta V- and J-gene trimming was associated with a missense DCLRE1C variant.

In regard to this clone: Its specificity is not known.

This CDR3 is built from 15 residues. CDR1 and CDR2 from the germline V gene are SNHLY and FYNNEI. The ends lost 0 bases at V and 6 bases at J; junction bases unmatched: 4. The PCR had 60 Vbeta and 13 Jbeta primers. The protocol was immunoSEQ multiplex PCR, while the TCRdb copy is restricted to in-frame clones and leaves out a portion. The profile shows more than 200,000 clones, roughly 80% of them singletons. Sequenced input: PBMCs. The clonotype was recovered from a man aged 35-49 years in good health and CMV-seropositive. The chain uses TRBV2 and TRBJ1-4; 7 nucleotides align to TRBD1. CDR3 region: CASSEAGGRDEKLFF. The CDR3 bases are TGTGCCAGCAGTGAAGCAGGGGGCCGAGATGAAAAACTGTTTTTT.